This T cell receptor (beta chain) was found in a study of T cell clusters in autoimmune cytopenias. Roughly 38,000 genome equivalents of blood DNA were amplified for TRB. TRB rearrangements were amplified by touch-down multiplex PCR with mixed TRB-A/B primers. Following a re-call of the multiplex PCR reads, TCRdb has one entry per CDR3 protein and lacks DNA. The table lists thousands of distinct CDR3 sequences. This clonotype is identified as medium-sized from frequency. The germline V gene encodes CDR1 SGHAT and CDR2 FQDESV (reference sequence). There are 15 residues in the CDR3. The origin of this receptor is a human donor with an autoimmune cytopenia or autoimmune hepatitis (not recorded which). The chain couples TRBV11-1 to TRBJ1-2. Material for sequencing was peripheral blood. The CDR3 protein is CASSLVGGSNYGYTF.